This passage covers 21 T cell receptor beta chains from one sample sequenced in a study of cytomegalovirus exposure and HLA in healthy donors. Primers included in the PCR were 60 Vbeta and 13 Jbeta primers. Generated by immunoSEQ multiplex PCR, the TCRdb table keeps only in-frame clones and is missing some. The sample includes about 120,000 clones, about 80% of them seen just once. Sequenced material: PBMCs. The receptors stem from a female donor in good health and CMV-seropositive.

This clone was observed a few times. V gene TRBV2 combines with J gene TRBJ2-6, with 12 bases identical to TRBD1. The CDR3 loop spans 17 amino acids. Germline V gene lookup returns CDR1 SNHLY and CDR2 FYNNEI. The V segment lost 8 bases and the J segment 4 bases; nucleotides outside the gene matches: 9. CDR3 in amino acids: CASLPGQGASGANVLTF. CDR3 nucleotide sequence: TGTGCCAGCCTACCGGGACAGGGGGCATCCGGGGCCAACGTCCTGACTTTC. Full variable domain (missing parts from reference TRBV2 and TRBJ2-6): EPEVTQTPSHQVTQMGQEVILRCVPISNHLYFYWYRQILGQKVEFLVSFYNNEISEKSEIFDDQFSVERPDGSNFTLKIRSTKLEDSAMYFCASLPGQGASGANVLTFGAGSRLTVL.

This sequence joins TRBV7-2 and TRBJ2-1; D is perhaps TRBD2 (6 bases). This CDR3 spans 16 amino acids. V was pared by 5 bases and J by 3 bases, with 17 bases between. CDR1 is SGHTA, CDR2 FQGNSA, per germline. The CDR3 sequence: CASSRRGGAYYNEQFF. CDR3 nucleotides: TGTGCCAGCAGCCGGAGGGGCGGGGCCTACTACAATGAGCAGTTCTTC. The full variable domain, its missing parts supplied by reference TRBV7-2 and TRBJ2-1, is GAGVSQSPSNKVTEKGKDVELRCDPISGHTALYWYRQSLGQGLEFLIYFQGNSAPDKSGLPSDRFSAERTGGSVSTLTIQRTQQEDSAVYLCASSRRGGAYYNEQFFGPGTRLTVL.

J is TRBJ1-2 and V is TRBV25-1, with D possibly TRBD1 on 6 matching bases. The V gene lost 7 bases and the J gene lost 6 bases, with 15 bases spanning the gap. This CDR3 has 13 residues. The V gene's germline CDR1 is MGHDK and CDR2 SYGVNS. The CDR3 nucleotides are TGTGCCAGCACCAACCGGGCAGGGGATGGCTACACCTTC. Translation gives CASTNRAGDGYTF.

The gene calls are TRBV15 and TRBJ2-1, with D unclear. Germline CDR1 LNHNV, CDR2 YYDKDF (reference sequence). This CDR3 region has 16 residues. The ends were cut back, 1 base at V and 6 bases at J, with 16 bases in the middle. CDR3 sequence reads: CATSRAIDPFGNEQFF. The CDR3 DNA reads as TGTGCCACCAGCAGAGCTATCGATCCGTTTGGCAATGAGCAGTTCTTC. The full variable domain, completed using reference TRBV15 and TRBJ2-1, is DAMVIQNPRYQVTQFGKPVTLSCSQTLNHNVMYWYQQKSSQAPKLLFHYYDKDFNNEADTPDNFQSRRPNTSFCFLDIRSPGLGDTAMYLCATSRAIDPFGNEQFFGPGTRLTVL.

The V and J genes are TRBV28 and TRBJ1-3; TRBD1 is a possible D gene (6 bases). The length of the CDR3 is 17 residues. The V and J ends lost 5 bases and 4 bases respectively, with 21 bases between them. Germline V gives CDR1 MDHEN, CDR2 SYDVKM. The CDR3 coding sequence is TGTGCCAGCAGTCTTGTCCCGACAGGAACCATCGGAAACACCATATATTTT. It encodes CASSLVPTGTIGNTIYF.

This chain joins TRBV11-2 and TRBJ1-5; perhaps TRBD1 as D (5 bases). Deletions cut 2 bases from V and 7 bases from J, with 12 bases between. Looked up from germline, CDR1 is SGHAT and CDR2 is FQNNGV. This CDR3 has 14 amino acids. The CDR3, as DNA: TGTGCCAGCAGCTTAATCGGGGGTGGACAGCCCCAGCATTTT. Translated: CASSLIGGGQPQHF. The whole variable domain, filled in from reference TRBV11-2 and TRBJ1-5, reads EAGVAQSPRYKIIEKRQSVAFWCNPISGHATLYWYQQILGQGPKLLIQFQNNGVVDDSQLPKDRFSAERLKGVDSTLKIQPAKLEDSAVYLCASSLIGGGQPQHFGDGTRLSIL.

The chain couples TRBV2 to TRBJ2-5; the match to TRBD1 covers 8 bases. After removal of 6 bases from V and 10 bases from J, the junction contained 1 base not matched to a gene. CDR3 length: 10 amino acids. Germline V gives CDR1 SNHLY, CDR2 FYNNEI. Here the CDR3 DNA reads TGTGCCAGCAGGGACAGGGACCAGTACTTC. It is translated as CASRDRDQYF.

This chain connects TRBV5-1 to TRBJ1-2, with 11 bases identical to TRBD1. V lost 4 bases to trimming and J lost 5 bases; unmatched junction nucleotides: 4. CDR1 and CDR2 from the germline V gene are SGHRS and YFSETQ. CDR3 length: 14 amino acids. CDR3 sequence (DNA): TGCGCCAGCAGCCTCGGACAGGGGGCTTATGGCTACACCTTC. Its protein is CASSLGQGAYGYTF.

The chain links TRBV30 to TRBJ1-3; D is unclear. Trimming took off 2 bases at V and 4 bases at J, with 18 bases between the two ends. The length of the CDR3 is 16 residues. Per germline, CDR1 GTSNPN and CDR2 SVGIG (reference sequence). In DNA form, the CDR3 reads TGTGCCTGGAGTCGCCCGGGATCCAGCGACGGAAACACCATATATTTT. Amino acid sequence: CAWSRPGSSDGNTIYF.

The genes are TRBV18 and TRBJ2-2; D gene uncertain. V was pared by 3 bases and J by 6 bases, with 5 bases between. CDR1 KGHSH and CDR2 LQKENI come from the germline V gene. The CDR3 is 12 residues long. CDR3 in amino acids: CASSPSSGELFF. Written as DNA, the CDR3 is TGTGCCAGCTCACCTAGCTCCGGGGAGCTGTTTTTT.

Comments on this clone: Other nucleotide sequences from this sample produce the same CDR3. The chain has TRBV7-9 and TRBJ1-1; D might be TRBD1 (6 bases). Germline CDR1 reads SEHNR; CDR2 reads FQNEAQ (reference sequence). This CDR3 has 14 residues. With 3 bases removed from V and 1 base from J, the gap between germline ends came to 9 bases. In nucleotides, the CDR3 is TGTGCCAGCAGCTTGCAGGGGAGGAACACTGAAGCTTTCTTT. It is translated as CASSLQGRNTEAFF.

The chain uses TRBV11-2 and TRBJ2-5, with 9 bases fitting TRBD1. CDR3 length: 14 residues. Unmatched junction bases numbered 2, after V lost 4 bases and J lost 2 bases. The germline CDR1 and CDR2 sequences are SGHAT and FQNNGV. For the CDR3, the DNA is TGTGCCAGCAGCTCGGGACAGGGACAAGAGACCCAGTACTTC. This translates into CASSSGQGQETQYF.

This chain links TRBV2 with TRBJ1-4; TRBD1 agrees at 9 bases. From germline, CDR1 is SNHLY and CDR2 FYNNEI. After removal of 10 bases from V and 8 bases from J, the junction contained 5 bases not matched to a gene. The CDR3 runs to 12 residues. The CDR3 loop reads CATNRGREKLFF. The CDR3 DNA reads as TGTGCCACAAACAGGGGGCGCGAAAAACTGTTTTTT.

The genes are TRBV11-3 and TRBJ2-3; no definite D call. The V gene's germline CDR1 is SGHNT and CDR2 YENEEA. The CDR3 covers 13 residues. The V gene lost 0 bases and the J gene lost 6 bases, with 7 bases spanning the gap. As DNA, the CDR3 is TGTGCCAGCAGCTTAGACTCGTCGGATACGCAGTATTTT. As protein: CASSLDSSDTQYF.

In DNA form, the CDR3 reads TGTGCCATCAGCCTAGGGGACATCTTGAACTATGGCTACACCTTC. Protein product: CAISLGDILNYGYTF. The chain employs TRBV10-3 and TRBJ1-2; tentative D call: TRBD1 (6 bases). V lost 6 bases to trimming and J lost 2 bases, with 16 bases between them. The CDR3 runs to 15 residues. CDR1 and CDR2 (germline): ENHRY, SYGVKD.

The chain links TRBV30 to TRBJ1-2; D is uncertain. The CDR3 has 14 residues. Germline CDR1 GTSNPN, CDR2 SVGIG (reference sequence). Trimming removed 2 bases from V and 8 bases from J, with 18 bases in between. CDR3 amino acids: CAWSKRALDSGYTF. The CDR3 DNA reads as TGTGCCTGGAGTAAGAGGGCGCTAGATTCGGGCTACACCTTC.

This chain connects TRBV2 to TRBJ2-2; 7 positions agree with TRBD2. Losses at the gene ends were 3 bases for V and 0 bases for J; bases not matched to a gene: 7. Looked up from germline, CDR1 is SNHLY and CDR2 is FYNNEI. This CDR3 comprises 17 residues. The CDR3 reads CASSDGGRESNTGELFF. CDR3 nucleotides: TGTGCCAGCAGTGATGGGGGGAGGGAGTCGAACACCGGGGAGCTGTTTTTT.

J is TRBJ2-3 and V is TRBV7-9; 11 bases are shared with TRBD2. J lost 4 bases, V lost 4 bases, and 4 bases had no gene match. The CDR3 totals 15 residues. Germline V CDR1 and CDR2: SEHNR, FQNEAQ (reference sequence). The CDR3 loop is CASSSLAGGADTQYF. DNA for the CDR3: TGTGCCAGCAGCTCGTTAGCGGGGGGGGCAGATACGCAGTATTTT.

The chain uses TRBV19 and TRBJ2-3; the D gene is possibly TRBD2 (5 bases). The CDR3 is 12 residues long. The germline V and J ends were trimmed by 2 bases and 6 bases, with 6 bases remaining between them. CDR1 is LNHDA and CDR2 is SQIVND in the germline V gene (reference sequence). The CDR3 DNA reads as TGTGCCAGTAGTATAATAGCGGATACGCAGTATTTT. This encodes CASSIIADTQYF.

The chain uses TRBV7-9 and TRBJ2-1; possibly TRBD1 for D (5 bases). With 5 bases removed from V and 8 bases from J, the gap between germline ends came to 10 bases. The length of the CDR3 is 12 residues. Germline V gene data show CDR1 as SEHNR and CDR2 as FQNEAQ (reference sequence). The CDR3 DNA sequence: TGTGCCAGCAGCCCTCAGGGATATGAGCAGTTCTTC. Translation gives CASSPQGYEQFF.

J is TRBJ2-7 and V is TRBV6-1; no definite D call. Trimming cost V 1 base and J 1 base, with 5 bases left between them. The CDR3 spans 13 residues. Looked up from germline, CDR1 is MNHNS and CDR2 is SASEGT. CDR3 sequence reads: CASSEGPSYEQYF. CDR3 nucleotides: TGTGCCAGCAGTGAAGGGCCTTCCTACGAGCAGTACTTC.